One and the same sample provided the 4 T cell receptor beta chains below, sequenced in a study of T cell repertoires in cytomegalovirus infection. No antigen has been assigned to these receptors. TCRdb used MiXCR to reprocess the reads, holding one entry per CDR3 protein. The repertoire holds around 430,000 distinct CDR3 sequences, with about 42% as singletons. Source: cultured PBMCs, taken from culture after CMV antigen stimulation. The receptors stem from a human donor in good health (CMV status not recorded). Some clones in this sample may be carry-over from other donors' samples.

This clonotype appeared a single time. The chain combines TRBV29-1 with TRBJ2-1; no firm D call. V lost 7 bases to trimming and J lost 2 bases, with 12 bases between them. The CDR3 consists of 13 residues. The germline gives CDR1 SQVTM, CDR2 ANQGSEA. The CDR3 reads CSATFDTYNEQFF. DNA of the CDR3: TGCAGCGCCACATTTGACACCTACAATGAGCAGTTCTTC.

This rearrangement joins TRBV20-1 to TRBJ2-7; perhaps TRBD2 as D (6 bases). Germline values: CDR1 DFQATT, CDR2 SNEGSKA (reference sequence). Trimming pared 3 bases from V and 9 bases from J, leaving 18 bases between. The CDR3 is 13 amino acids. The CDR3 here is CSASGPAGGWQYF. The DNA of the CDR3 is TGCAGTGCTAGCGGGCCAGCGGGCGGGTGGCAGTACTTC.

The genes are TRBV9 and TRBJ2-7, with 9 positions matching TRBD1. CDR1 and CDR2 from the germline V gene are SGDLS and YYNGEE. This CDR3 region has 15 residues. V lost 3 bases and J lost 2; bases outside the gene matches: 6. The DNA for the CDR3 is TGTGCCAGCAGCGCCGGGACAGGGAGAACCTACGAGCAGTACTTC. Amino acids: CASSAGTGRTYEQYF.

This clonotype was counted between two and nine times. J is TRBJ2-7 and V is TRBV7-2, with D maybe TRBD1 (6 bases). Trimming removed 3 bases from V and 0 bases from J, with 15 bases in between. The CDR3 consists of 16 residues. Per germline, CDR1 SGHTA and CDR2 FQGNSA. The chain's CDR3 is CASSFPDRKSSYEQYF. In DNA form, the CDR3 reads TGTGCCAGCAGCTTCCCTGACAGGAAAAGCTCCTACGAGCAGTACTTC.